This is a list of T cell receptor beta chains from one sample in a study of T cells in Graves' hyperthyroidism and ophthalmopathy. A single record per CDR3 protein comes from TCRdb applying MiXCR to the multiplex PCR reads. The data show approximately 270,000 distinct CDR3 sequences, with about 14% seen just once and approximately 12% held by the top ten. The specimen was blood. These receptors all come from a woman aged 40 to 50 with Graves' hyperthyroidism that later progressed to Graves' ophthalmopathy. CDR3s include the opening cysteine and the closing phenylalanine or tryptophan. The D gene is left open where the match is weak. The size of a clone is reported for some rows only, either as once, few or many, or as a class for expanded clones.

>TRBJ2-1|TRBD1|TRBV12-3/TRBV12-4|many
TGTGCCAGCAGCTTGGGGACAGGGATCTACAATGAGCAGTTCTTC
CASSLGTGIYNEQFF
>TRBJ1-5|NA|TRBV27|NA
TGTGCCAGCAGCCTTTATTCGTGGGGGGTTGGGAATCAGCCCCAGCATTTT
CASSLYSWGVGNQPQHF
>TRBJ1-6|NA|TRBV7-9|many
TGTGCCAGCAGCCTCTCGGTCTCCTATAATTCACCCCTCCACTTT
CASSLSVSYNSPLHF
>TRBJ1-4|NA|TRBV29-1|many
TGCAGCGTTAACAGTAATGAAAAACTGTTTTTT
CSVNSNEKLFF
>TRBJ1-6|TRBD1|TRBV25-1|many
TGTGCCAGCAGTGTCCGGGACAGGGGGCTTTCACCCCTCCACTTT
CASSVRDRGLSPLHF
>TRBJ1-1|TRBD1|TRBV4-1|NA
TGCGCCAGCAGCCCCAGTCCGGCAGGGGGGATGAACACTGAAGCCTTCTTT
CASSPSPAGGMNTEAFF
>TRBJ2-7|TRBD2|TRBV15|many
TGTGCCACCAGCAGCACGAGCGGGAGTTCCTACGAGCAGTACTTC
CATSSTSGSSYEQYF
>TRBJ2-1|NA|TRBV7-8|many
TGTGCCAGCAGCTTAGGTGGTTACTCCTACAATGAGCAGTTCTTC
CASSLGGYSYNEQFF
>TRBJ2-1|NA|TRBV2|NA
TGTGCCAGCAGCGCGACACGTAGCTCCTACAATGAGCAGTTCTTC
CASSATRSSYNEQFF
>TRBJ2-7|TRBD1|TRBV30|NA
TGTGCCTGGATGACAGGGGGCTACGAGCAGTACTTC
CAWMTGGYEQYF
>TRBJ1-1|NA|TRBV20-1|few
TGCAGTGCTAGACCCGAAACTGAAGCTTTCTTT
CSARPETEAFF
>TRBJ1-2|NA|TRBV6-1|few
TGTGCCAGCAGTCACTCCCGGGGGGGGGCCTATGGCTACACCTTC
CASSHSRGGAYGYTF
>TRBJ2-3|NA|TRBV7-2|many
TGTGCCAGCAGCCCGAGCGTGACGGGCACAGATACGCAGTATTTT
CASSPSVTGTDTQYF
>TRBJ2-7|TRBD2|TRBV10-3|many
TGTGCCATCAGTGAAGTAGCGGGAGTTAACGAGCAGTACTTC
CAISEVAGVNEQYF
>TRBJ1-5|NA|TRBV28|many
TGTGCCAGCAGTTTCGGGGCCCTTAGCAATCAGCCCCAGCATTTT
CASSFGALSNQPQHF
>TRBJ1-3|TRBD1|TRBV7-9|few
TGTGCCAGCAGCTCCCACAGGGGGAGCTCTGGAAACACCATATATTTT
CASSSHRGSSGNTIYF
>TRBJ2-7|NA|TRBV6-1|few
TGTGCCAGCAGTCAGAATTACCCCACAGGGCAAATCACCTACGAGCAGTACTTC
CASSQNYPTGQITYEQYF
>TRBJ2-7|NA|TRBV7-9|few
TGTGCCAGCAGCGTACAGGGCCCCGGGTACGAGCAGTACTTC
CASSVQGPGYEQYF
>TRBJ1-5|NA|TRBV19|NA
TGTGCCAGTACGGGACGGCGGGGTAGCAATCAGCCCCAGCATTTT
CASTGRRGSNQPQHF
>TRBJ1-2|TRBD1|TRBV9|few
TGTGCCAGCAGCCCGTCCGGGACAGGGTATGGCTACACCTTC
CASSPSGTGYGYTF
>TRBJ1-4|TRBD1|TRBV6-1|many
TGTGCCAGCAGTTATATGACAGGGCTTAATGAAAAACTGTTTTTT
CASSYMTGLNEKLFF
>TRBJ2-3|TRBD1|TRBV13|many
TGTGCCAGCAGCACCACACAGGGGCCAAGCACAGATACGCAGTATTTT
CASSTTQGPSTDTQYF
>TRBJ2-6|TRBD1|TRBV5-5|many
TGTGCCAGCAGCTCCGGGACAGGGACATCGGGGGCCAACGTCCTGACTTTC
CASSSGTGTSGANVLTF
>TRBJ2-2|TRBD2|TRBV24-1|many
TGTGCCACCAGTGATTTCACTAGCGGGAGAGCCACCGGGGAGCTGTTTTTT
CATSDFTSGRATGELFF
>TRBJ2-3|NA|TRBV19|many
TGTGCCAGTAGTATTTCGGCGGGACTCACAGATACGCAGTATTTT
CASSISAGLTDTQYF
>TRBJ1-4|NA|TRBV5-6|NA
TGTGCCAGCAGCCAGGGGACCCGCCTTAATGAAAAACTGTTTTTT
CASSQGTRLNEKLFF
>TRBJ2-1|NA|TRBV4-2|few
TGTGCCAGCAGCCAAGCGAGGGGCGAATGGAATGAGCAGTTCTTC
CASSQARGEWNEQFF
>TRBJ2-3|TRBD2|TRBV5-6|few
TGTGCCAGCAGACAGCGGGAGGGCCAGTGGTATACGCAGTATTTT
CASRQREGQWYTQYF
>TRBJ2-2|NA|TRBV11-3|many
TGTGCCAGCAGCTCGGACACCGGGGAGCTGTTTTTT
CASSSDTGELFF
>TRBJ2-3|TRBD2|TRBV7-3|many
TGTGCCAGCAGCCCTAAGAGCGGGAGGGGGCCAGATACGCAGTATTTT
CASSPKSGRGPDTQYF
>TRBJ2-1|NA|TRBV27|many
TGTGCCAGCAGTCCCCTCCAGGGCAATGAGCAGTTCTTC
CASSPLQGNEQFF
>TRBJ2-7|NA|TRBV2|many
TGTGCCAGCAGTGACCCTGCCGGAGTCCTCCCTGGGTACGAGCAGTACTTC
CASSDPAGVLPGYEQYF
>TRBJ1-5|NA|TRBV6-1|NA
TGTGCCAGCACCAACGGAGGTGTAGGCAATCAGCCCCAGCATTTT
CASTNGGVGNQPQHF
>TRBJ2-7|TRBD2|TRBV20-1|many
TGCAGTGCTAGAGAACGGACTAGTCGGTACGAGCAGTACTTC
CSARERTSRYEQYF
>TRBJ2-5|NA|TRBV2|many
TGTGCCAGCAGAGGCTTAGGCCTAGCGAAGGGGGAGACCCAGTACTTC
CASRGLGLAKGETQYF
>TRBJ2-2|NA|TRBV7-3|many
TGTGCCAGCAGCTTATCCACGAACACCGGGGAGCTGTTTTTT
CASSLSTNTGELFF
>TRBJ2-1|NA|TRBV4-2|NA
TGTGCCAGCAGGCTCAGCGCCGTCGGGCTTACCTACAATGAGCAGTTCTTC
CASRLSAVGLTYNEQFF
>TRBJ1-5|TRBD1|TRBV18|once
TGTGCCAGCTCTCGCGGACAGGTCCTCAATCAGCCCCAGCATTTT
CASSRGQVLNQPQHF
>TRBJ2-3|TRBD2|TRBV11-2|many
TGTGCCAGCAGCTTATGGACTAGCGGGACTACAGATACGCAGTATTTT
CASSLWTSGTTDTQYF
>TRBJ2-1|NA|TRBV29-1|few
TGCAGCGTTGAAGAGGGAGAAAGGGCCTGGGGAGAGCAGTTCTTC
CSVEEGERAWGEQFF
>TRBJ2-3|NA|TRBV4-1|many
TGCGCCAGCAGCCAAGGGCTCGGATACGGCACAGATACGCAGTATTTT
CASSQGLGYGTDTQYF
>TRBJ2-7|TRBD2|TRBV7-2|NA
TGTGCCAGCAGCTTAGTGTCGGGGGGGCAGGGACTAGCGGGAGCTTACGAGCAGTACTTC
CASSLVSGGQGLAGAYEQYF
>TRBJ1-1|NA|TRBV12-3/TRBV12-4|medium-sized
TGTGCCAGCAGTATGTACCCTGAAGCTTTCTTT
CASSMYPEAFF
>TRBJ2-5|NA|TRBV28|many
TGTGCCAGCAGCCCCCCCTCGTCAGGAGAGACCCAGTACTTC
CASSPPSSGETQYF
>TRBJ2-3|TRBD2|TRBV11-1|NA
TGTGCCAGCAGCATGGGACTAGCGGGAGCAGATACGCAGTATTTT
CASSMGLAGADTQYF
>TRBJ1-4|NA|TRBV18|many
TGTGCCAGCTCACCACCGCAGCCGAGGAGCGAAAAACTGTTTTTT
CASSPPQPRSEKLFF
>TRBJ1-5|TRBD1|TRBV6-1|few
TGTGCCAGCAGCCAGACAGGGGAAAATCAGCCCCAGCATTTT
CASSQTGENQPQHF
>TRBJ2-7|NA|TRBV5-1|many
TGCGCCAGCAGCTTGAGTTGGGGGAGGCCCTACGAGCAGTACTTC
CASSLSWGRPYEQYF
>TRBJ2-1|TRBD2|TRBV5-1|many
TGCGCCAGCAGCTTGAGTAGCGGGAGGGACAATGAGCAGTTCTTC
CASSLSSGRDNEQFF
>TRBJ2-7|TRBD2|TRBV5-1|many
TGCGCCAGCAGACGGACTAGCGGAGATATCTACGAGCAGTACTTC
CASRRTSGDIYEQYF
>TRBJ2-7|NA|TRBV20-1|many
TGCAGTGCTACCCTTTTCTTCGGGGCCTACGAGCAGTACTTC
CSATLFFGAYEQYF
>TRBJ1-1|NA|TRBV3-1|many
TGTGCCAGCAGCCAATTTGCAGCTTTCTTT
CASSQFAAFF
>TRBJ1-2|NA|TRBV6-1|few
TGTGCCAGCAGGCAAAAGTTAAGTTCCTATGGCTACACCTTC
CASRQKLSSYGYTF
>TRBJ1-1|NA|TRBV20-1|many
TGCAGTGCTTCCAAGGGAAACCAGAGAGTGATTGAAGCTTTCTTT
CSASKGNQRVIEAFF
>TRBJ2-7|NA|TRBV7-3|many
TGTGCCAGCAGCCTCCAGGGAGACTCCTACGAGCAGTACTTC
CASSLQGDSYEQYF
>TRBJ2-2|NA|TRBV18|many
TGTGCCAGCGCGACTGTGAACACCGGGGAGCTGTTTTTT
CASATVNTGELFF
>TRBJ2-6|NA|TRBV2|many
TGTGCCAGCAGTGATTGGGGGGATGCTGGGGCCAACGTCCTGACTTTC
CASSDWGDAGANVLTF
>TRBJ2-3|TRBD2|TRBV20-1|many
TGCAGTGCCACCCCCCTAGCGGGAGGCCCAGATACGCAGTATTTT
CSATPLAGGPDTQYF
>TRBJ1-2|NA|TRBV29-1|NA
TGCAGCGGGTCGGAGGTCTCAAACTATGGCTACACCTTC
CSGSEVSNYGYTF